The 9 T cell receptor beta chains listed next were all sequenced from one sample in a study of blood T cell repertoires in COVID-19. Some clones are missing from TCRdb's copy, which holds only in-frame ones; the method was immunoSEQ multiplex PCR. The table shows 140,000 to 150,000 clones, with roughly 90% occurring only once. Source material: PBMCs or T cells enriched from blood (not recorded which). Source of these receptors: a woman in her 40s who had been exposed to COVID-19.

This chain joins TRBV6-5 and TRBJ1-2; 8 nucleotides match TRBD1. Trimming removed 10 bases from V and 5 bases from J; junction bases left unmatched: 15. The germline V gene encodes CDR1 MNHEY and CDR2 SVGAGI. The CDR3 is 15 amino acids. The CDR3 here is CAITSPPDRVYGYTF. CDR3 bases: TGTGCCATCACCTCTCCCCCGGACAGGGTTTATGGCTACACCTTC.

The rearrangement links TRBV4-1 to TRBJ2-7, with TRBD2 identical over 8 bases. CDR3 length: 14 amino acids. Losses at the gene ends were 4 bases for V and 4 bases for J; bases not matched to a gene: 6. Per the germline V gene, CDR1 is MGHRA and CDR2 is YSYEKL. DNA for the CDR3: TGCGCCAGCAGCCGCCCGGGACTAGAGTACGAGCAGTACTTC. Translating gives CASSRPGLEYEQYF.

The V and J genes are TRBV14 and TRBJ1-6; 9 nucleotides match TRBD1. V gave up 3 bases and J gave up 3 bases; unmatched junction bases: 3. This CDR3 has 16 residues. Germline V CDR1 and CDR2: SGHDN, FVKESK. CDR3 DNA: TGTGCCAGCAGCCACCAGACAGGGGGCTATAATTCACCCCTCCACTTT. This codes for CASSHQTGGYNSPLHF.

The V call is TRBV7-8, the J call TRBJ1-4, with 12 positions matching TRBD1. The CDR3 has 20 amino acids. The V gene's germline CDR1 is SGHVS and CDR2 FQNEAQ. The V and J ends lost 2 bases and 7 bases, in that order; junction bases with no gene match: 17. In nucleotides, the CDR3 is TGTGCCAGCAGCTTATCTACCAGATACGGGACAGGGGGCTTAGGTGAAAAACTGTTTTTT. Amino acid sequence: CASSLSTRYGTGGLGEKLFF. Using reference TRBV7-8 and TRBJ1-4 for the parts outside the CDR3, the full variable domain is GAGVSQSPRYKVAKRGQDVALRCDPISGHVSLFWYQQALGQGPEFLTYFQNEAQLDKSGLPSDRFFAERPEGSVSTLKIQRTQQEDSAVYLCASSLSTRYGTGGLGEKLFFGSGTQLSVL.

This clone was observed once. V gene TRBV27 combines with J gene TRBJ2-6; tentatively, D is TRBD2 (5 bases). Between the trimmed V and J ends, which lost 2 bases and 10 bases, there was a span of 9 bases. CDR3 length: 13 amino acids. CDR1 MNHEY and CDR2 SMNVEV come from the germline V gene (reference sequence). CDR3 protein: CASSLRERNVLTF. CDR3 DNA: TGTGCCAGCAGTTTACGGGAAAGGAACGTCCTGACTTTC.

The chain joins TRBV28 to TRBJ1-2, with 7 positions matching TRBD1. V dropped 5 bases and J dropped 8; count of bases not matched to a gene: 5. The CDR3 consists of 12 residues. From germline, CDR1 is MDHEN and CDR2 SYDVKM. The CDR3 nucleotides are TGTGCCAGCAGTCGACAGGGTAGCGGCTACACCTTC. Protein: CASSRQGSGYTF.

The chain combines TRBV9 with TRBJ2-5; 10 nucleotides match TRBD1. The CDR3 is 15 amino acids. Trimming cost V 3 bases and J 4 bases; bases outside gene matches: 6. Per the germline V gene, CDR1 is SGDLS and CDR2 is YYNGEE. CDR3 sequence: CASSGRDRGGETQYF. As DNA, the CDR3 is TGTGCCAGCAGCGGCCGGGACAGGGGAGGAGAGACCCAGTACTTC.

The chain has TRBV29-1 and TRBJ2-3; TRBD2 is a possible D gene (5 bases). The V and J ends lost 7 bases and 1 base respectively, with 15 bases between them. CDR1 is SQVTM, CDR2 ANQGSEA, per germline. This CDR3 comprises 14 residues. The CDR3 protein is CSATLGDGTDTQYF. In nucleotides, the CDR3 is TGCAGCGCAACACTAGGTGACGGCACAGATACGCAGTATTTT.

The sample holds a few counts of this clone. This chain uses TRBV11-2 with TRBJ2-7; D is possibly TRBD2 (6 bases). CDR1 is SGHAT, CDR2 FQNNGV, per germline. V lost 4 bases and J 2 bases, leaving 15 bases between the germline ends. This CDR3 has 15 amino acids. The CDR3: CASSSGWDFTYEQYF. The CDR3 nucleotides are TGTGCCAGCAGCTCAGGGTGGGACTTTACCTACGAGCAGTACTTC.